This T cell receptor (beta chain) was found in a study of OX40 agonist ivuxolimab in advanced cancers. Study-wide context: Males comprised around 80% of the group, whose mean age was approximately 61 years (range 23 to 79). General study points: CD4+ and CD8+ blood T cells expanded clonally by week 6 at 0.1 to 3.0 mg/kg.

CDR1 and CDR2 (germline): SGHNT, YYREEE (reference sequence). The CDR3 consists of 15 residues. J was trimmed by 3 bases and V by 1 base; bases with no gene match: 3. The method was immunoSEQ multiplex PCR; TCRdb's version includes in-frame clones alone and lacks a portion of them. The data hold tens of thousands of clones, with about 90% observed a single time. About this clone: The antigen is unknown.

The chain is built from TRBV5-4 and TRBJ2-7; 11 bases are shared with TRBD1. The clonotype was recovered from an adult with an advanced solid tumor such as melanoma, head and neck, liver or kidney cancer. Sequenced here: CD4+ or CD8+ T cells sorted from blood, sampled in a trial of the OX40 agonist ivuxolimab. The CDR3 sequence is CASSLSGTGGYEQYF. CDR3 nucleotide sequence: TGTGCCAGCAGCTTGTCCGGGACAGGGGGCTACGAGCAGTACTTC.